The T cell receptor (beta chain) described here comes from a study of blood T cell repertoires in COVID-19. Overall study context: Sources were T cells, B-cell-depleted T cells, or PBMCs; the material itself was cDNA or gDNA.

Clinical history as reported by participants underpinned cohort assignment. Trimming cost V 5 bases and J 0 bases; bases outside gene matches: 7. The CDR3 consists of 15 residues. In germline, CDR1 is SGHDN, CDR2 FVKESK. Authors' analysis steps: Using reference gene primer amplification, nucleated cell counts were estimated. Libraries were prepared by immunoSEQ multiplex PCR; TCRdb keeps only in-frame clonotypes and omits some of them. For V, J and clone size, that table is used; D and trimming come from the DNA. The sample records about 180,000 clones, about 90% being singletons. The receptor comes from a human donor with acute COVID-19. The donor label of this sample is uncertain. This sequence joins TRBV14 and TRBJ2-7; 7 nucleotides agree with TRBD2. Source material: PBMCs or T cells enriched from blood (not recorded which). CDR3 coding DNA: TGTGCCAGCAGCTTGTCGGGGGGACCCTCCTACGAGCAGTACTTC. This translates into CASSLSGGPSYEQYF.